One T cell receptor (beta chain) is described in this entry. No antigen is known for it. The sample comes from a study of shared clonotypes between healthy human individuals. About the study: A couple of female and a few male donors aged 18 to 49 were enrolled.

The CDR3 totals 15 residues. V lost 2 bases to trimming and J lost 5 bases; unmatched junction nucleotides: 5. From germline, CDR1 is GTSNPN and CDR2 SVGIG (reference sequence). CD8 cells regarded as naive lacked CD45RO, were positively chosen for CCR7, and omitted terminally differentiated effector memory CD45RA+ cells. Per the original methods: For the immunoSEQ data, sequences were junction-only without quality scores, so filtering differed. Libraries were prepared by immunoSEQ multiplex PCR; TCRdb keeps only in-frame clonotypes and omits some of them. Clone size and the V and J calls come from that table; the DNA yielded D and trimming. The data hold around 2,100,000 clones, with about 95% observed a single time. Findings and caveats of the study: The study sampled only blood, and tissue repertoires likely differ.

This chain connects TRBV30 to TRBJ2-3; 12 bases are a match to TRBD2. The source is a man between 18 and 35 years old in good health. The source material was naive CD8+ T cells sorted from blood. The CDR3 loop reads CAWSLAGGLGDTQYF. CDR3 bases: TGTGCCTGGAGTCTAGCGGGGGGGCTCGGAGATACGCAGTATTTT. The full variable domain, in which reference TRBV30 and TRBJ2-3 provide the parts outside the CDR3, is SQTIHQWPATLVQPVGSPLSLECTVEGTSNPNLYWYRQAAGRGLQLLFYSVGIGQISSEVPQNLSASRPQDRQFILSSKKLLLSDSGFYLCAWSLAGGLGDTQYFGPGTRLTVL.